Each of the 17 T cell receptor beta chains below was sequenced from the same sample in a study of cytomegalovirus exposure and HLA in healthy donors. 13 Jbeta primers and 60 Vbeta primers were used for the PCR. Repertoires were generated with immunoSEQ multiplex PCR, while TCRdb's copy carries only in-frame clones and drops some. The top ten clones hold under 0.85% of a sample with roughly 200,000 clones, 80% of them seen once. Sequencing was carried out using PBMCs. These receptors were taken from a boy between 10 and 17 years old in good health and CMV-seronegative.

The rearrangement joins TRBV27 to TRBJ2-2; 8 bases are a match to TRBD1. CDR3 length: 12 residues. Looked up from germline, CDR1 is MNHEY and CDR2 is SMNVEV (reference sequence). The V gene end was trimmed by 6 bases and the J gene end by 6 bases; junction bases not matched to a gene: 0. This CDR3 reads CASSRGPGELFF. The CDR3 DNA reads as TGTGCCAGCAGCAGGGGGCCCGGGGAGCTGTTTTTT.

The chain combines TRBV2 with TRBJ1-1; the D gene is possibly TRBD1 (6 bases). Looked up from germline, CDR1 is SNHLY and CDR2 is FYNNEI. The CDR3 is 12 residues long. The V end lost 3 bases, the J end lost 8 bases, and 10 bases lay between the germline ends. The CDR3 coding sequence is TGTGCCAGCAGTGAGTTCAGGGGCGAAGCTTTCTTT. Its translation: CASSEFRGEAFF.

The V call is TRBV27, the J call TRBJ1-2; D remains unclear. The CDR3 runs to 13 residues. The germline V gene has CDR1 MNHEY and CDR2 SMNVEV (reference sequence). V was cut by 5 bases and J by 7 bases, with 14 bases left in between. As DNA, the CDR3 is TGTGCCAGCAGTCCCGCGGCCGTGGGTGGCTACACCTTC. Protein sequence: CASSPAAVGGYTF.

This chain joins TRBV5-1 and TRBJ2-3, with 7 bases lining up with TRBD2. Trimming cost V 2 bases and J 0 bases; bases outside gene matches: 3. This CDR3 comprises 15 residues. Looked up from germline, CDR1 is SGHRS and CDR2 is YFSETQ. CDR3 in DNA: TGCGCCAGCAGCTTTAACGGGAGGAGCACAGATACGCAGTATTTT. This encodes CASSFNGRSTDTQYF.

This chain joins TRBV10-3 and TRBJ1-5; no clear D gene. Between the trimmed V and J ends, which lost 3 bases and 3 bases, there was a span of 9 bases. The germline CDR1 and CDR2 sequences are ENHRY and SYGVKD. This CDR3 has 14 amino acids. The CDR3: CAISDGDTNQPQHF. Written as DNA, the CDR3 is TGTGCCATCAGTGACGGAGATACCAATCAGCCCCAGCATTTT.

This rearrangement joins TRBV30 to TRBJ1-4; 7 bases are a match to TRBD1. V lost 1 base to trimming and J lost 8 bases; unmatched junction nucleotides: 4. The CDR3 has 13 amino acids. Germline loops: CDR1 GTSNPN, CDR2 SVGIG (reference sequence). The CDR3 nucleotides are TGTGCCTGGAGTGCGAGGGGGCGGGAAAAACTGTTTTTT. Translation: CAWSARGREKLFF.

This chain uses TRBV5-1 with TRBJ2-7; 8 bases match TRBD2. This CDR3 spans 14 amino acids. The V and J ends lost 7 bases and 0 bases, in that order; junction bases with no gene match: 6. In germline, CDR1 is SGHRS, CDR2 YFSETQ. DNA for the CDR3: TGCGCCAGCTCTAGTACTAGCGGCTCCTACGAGCAGTACTTC. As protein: CASSSTSGSYEQYF. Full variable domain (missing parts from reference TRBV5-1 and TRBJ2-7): KAGVTQTPRYLIKTRGQQVTLSCSPISGHRSVSWYQQTPGQGLQFLFEYFSETQRNKGNFPGRFSGRQFSNSRSEMNVSTLELGDSALYLCASSSTSGSYEQYFGPGTRLTVT.

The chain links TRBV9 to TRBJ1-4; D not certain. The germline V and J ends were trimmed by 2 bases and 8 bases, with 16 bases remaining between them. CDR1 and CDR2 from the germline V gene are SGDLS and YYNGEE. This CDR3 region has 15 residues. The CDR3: CASSVEDLPGEKLFF. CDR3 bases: TGTGCCAGCAGCGTGGAGGACCTACCGGGGGAAAAACTGTTTTTT.

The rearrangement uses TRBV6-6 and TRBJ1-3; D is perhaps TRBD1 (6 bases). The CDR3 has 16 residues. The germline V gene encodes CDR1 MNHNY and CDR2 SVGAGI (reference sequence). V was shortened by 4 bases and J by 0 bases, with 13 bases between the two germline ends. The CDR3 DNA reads TGTGCCAGCAGTTCCAGACAGGCGAGCTCTGGAAACACCATATATTTT. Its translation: CASSSRQASSGNTIYF.

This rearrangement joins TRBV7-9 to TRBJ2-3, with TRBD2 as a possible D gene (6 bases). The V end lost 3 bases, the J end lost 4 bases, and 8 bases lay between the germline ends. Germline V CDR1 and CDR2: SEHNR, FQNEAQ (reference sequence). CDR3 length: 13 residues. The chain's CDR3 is CASSLRGSDTQYF. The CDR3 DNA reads TGTGCCAGCAGCTTGCGGGGATCAGATACGCAGTATTTT.

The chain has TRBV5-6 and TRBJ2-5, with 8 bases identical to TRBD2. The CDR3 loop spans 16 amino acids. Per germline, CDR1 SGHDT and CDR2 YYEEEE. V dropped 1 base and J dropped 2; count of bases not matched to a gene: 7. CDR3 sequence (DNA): TGTGCCAGCAGCTTGAGGGCTAGCGGGCAACAAGAGACCCAGTACTTC. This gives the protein CASSLRASGQQETQYF.

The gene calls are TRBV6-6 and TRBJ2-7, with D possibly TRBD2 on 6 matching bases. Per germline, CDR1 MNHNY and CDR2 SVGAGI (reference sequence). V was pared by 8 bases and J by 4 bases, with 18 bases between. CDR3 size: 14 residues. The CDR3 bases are TGTGCCAGCGGCCGGGACTTAAACCGTTACGAGCAGTACTTC. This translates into CASGRDLNRYEQYF.

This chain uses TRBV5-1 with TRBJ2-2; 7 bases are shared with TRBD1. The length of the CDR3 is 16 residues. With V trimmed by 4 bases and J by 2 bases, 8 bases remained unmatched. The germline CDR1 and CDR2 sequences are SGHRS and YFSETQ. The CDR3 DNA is TGCGCCAGCAGCACCAGACAGGGCCGAAACACCGGGGAGCTGTTTTTT. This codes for CASSTRQGRNTGELFF.

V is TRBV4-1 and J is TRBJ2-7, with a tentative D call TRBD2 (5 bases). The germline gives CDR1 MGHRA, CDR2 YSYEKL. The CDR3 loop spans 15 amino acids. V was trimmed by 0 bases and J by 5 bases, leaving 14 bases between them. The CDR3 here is CASSQEGPAGDEQYF. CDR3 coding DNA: TGCGCCAGCAGCCAAGAGGGTCCTGCGGGCGACGAGCAGTACTTC.

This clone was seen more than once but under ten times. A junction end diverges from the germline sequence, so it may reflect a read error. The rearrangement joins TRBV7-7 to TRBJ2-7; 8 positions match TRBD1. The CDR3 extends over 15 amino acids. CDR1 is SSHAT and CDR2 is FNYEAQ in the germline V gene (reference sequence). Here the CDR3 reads CASSLGATGDYEQYF. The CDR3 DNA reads TGTGCTAGCAGCTTAGGCGCGACAGGGGACTACGAGCAGTACTTC. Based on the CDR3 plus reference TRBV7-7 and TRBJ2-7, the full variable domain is GAGVSQSPRYKVTKRGQDVTLRCDPISSHATLYWYQQALGQGPEFLTYFNYEAQPDKSGLPSDRFSAERPEGSISTLTIQRTEQRDSAMYRCASSLGATGDYEQYFGPGTRLTVT.

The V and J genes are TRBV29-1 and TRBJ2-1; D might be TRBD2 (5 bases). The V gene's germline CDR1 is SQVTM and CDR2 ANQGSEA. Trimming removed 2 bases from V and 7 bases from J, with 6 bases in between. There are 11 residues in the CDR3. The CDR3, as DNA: TGCAGCGTTGAACGAGGGAATGAGCAGTTCTTC. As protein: CSVERGNEQFF.

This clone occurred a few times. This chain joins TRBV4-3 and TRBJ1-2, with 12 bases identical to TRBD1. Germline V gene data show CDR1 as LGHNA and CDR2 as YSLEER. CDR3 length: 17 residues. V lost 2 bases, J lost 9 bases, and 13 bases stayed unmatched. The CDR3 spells CASSQLPPGTGGGSYTF. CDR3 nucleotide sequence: TGCGCCAGCAGCCAACTTCCGCCGGGGACAGGGGGCGGTAGCTACACCTTC.